The following is a T cell receptor (beta chain) sequence with its context. Antigen specificity is unknown. Libraries were prepared by immunoSEQ multiplex PCR; TCRdb keeps only in-frame clonotypes and omits some of them. Of roughly 56,000 clones listed, 88% are singletons. The data belong to a study of PD-1 blockade in classical Hodgkin lymphoma. General study points: Whoever responded completely had baseline diversity much like that seen in newly diagnosed patients.

Per germline, CDR1 SGHAT and CDR2 FQNNGV. V lost 0 bases and J 3 bases, leaving 5 bases between the germline ends. The CDR3 has 13 residues. Relapses following autologous stem cell transplantation were seen in all patients, with brentuximab vedotin exposure varying. The TCR originated in a human donor with classical Hodgkin lymphoma. Sequencing was performed on peripheral blood mononuclear cells (PBMCs), taken before the second cycle of nivolumab. This chain uses TRBV11-2 with TRBJ2-5; D not resolved. The CDR3 nucleotides read TGTGCCAGCAGCTTAGATCCTGAAGAGACCCAGTACTTC. Its translation is CASSLDPEETQYF.